Listed here are 19 T cell receptor beta chains from one sample, sequenced in a study of graft-versus-host responses after intestinal transplantation. Sequenced by immunoSEQ multiplex PCR; TCRdb stores in-frame clones only, minus some. The repertoire includes about 9,500 clones, 25% to 30% of them detected once, and roughly 3% sits in the top ten. The sequences come from alloreactive CD4+ T cells from a mixed lymphocyte reaction culture, collected before intestinal transplant. Documented subset: CFSE-low proliferating T cells sorted from roughly six-day pre-transplant mixed lymphocyte reaction (GvH or HvG direction). The receptors derive from a human patient who received an intestinal transplant.

V usage is TRBV4-1 and J usage is TRBJ2-7; TRBD2 is a possible D gene (6 bases). Trimming removed 4 bases from V and 0 bases from J, with 13 bases in between. The V gene's germline CDR1 is MGHRA and CDR2 YSYEKL. This CDR3 contains 15 residues. Here the CDR3 reads CASSLTSLSSYEQYF. For the CDR3, the DNA is TGCGCCAGCAGCCTAACTAGCTTAAGCTCCTACGAGCAGTACTTC.

The V call is TRBV27, the J call TRBJ2-7, with D tentatively TRBD1 (7 bases). Between the trimmed V and J ends, which lost 6 bases and 2 bases, there was a span of 23 bases. The germline gives CDR1 MNHEY, CDR2 SMNVEV (reference sequence). The length of the CDR3 is 17 residues. This CDR3 reads CASSQVTWEDRPYEQYF. The CDR3 coding sequence is TGTGCCAGCAGCCAAGTGACGTGGGAGGACAGGCCCTACGAGCAGTACTTC.

A few counts support this clone. The chain couples TRBV27 to TRBJ1-1; 11 nucleotides match TRBD1. V shed 5 bases and J 4 bases; nucleotides not matched to a gene: 6. Looked up from germline, CDR1 is MNHEY and CDR2 is SMNVEV (reference sequence). The CDR3 contains 15 residues. CDR3 in amino acids: CASSVGDRGSTEAFF. As DNA, the CDR3 is TGTGCCAGCAGTGTGGGGGACAGGGGGAGCACTGAAGCTTTCTTT.

CDR3 DNA: TGTGCCAGCAGCTTAGAACTAGCGGGTACGAAGCAGTACTTC. This codes for CASSLELAGTKQYF. The V gene is TRBV7-9, the J gene TRBJ2-7, with 9 bases lining up with TRBD2. The CDR3 loop spans 14 amino acids. Germline CDR1 reads SEHNR; CDR2 reads FQNEAQ (reference sequence). V gave up 1 base and J gave up 8 bases; unmatched junction bases: 6.

This clone was seen ten or more times. The gene calls are TRBV11-2 and TRBJ2-3, with TRBD1 matching 7 bases. This CDR3 is 14 amino acids long. Per the germline V gene, CDR1 is SGHAT and CDR2 is FQNNGV. V lost 5 bases, J lost 4 bases, and 6 bases stayed unmatched. CDR3 in DNA: TGTGCCAGCAGCGAGGGACAGTGGGCAGATACGCAGTATTTT. Encoded protein: CASSEGQWADTQYF.

This clone appeared a few times. V and J are TRBV5-1 and TRBJ2-2; no firm D call. Trimming left V 2 bases short and J 2 bases short, with 7 bases between. The CDR3 spans 14 residues. Looked up from germline, CDR1 is SGHRS and CDR2 is YFSETQ. CDR3 sequence (DNA): TGCGCCAGCAGCTTAGTCACAAACACCGGGGAGCTGTTTTTT. This gives the protein CASSLVTNTGELFF.

This clone was picked up a small number of times. The CDR3 DNA sequence: TGCGCCAGCAGCCTCCCTGGGGAGGTGGGGGGTAATGAGCAGTTCTTC. Translation: CASSLPGEVGGNEQFF. The gene calls are TRBV4-1 and TRBJ2-1; tentative D call: TRBD2 (6 bases). Deletions cut 4 bases from V and 7 bases from J, with 20 bases between. The germline gives CDR1 MGHRA, CDR2 YSYEKL. The CDR3 totals 16 residues.

By share, this clone counts as medium-sized. The genes are TRBV15 and TRBJ2-1; D uncertain. V gave up 4 bases and J gave up 9 bases, with 10 bases separating them. Germline assignment: CDR1 LNHNV and CDR2 YYDKDF (reference sequence). The CDR3 is 12 residues long. CDR3 DNA: TGTGCCACCAGCACCTTGATGACTGAGCAGTTCTTC. As protein: CATSTLMTEQFF.

The chain has TRBV15 and TRBJ2-1; D is ambiguous. V was pared by 1 base and J by 2 bases, with 9 bases between. This CDR3 has 15 amino acids. The V gene's germline CDR1 is LNHNV and CDR2 YYDKDF (reference sequence). The CDR3 loop reads CATSRASVPYNEQFF. DNA for the CDR3: TGTGCCACCAGCAGAGCCTCGGTCCCCTACAATGAGCAGTTCTTC.

This chain links TRBV11-1 with TRBJ1-1; D ambiguous. V lost 2 bases to trimming and J lost 1 base, with 14 bases between them. The CDR3 is 16 residues long. From germline, CDR1 is SGHAT and CDR2 FQDESV (reference sequence). CDR3: CASSLPREGKNTEAFF. The DNA of the CDR3 is TGTGCCAGCAGCTTACCTCGGGAAGGGAAGAACACTGAAGCTTTCTTT.

The sample holds a few counts of this clone. This chain uses TRBV6-6 with TRBJ2-7, with D possibly being TRBD1 (5 bases). The V gene lost 5 bases and the J gene lost 3 bases, with 17 bases spanning the gap. The CDR3 is 15 residues long. Germline V lookup: CDR1 MNHNY, CDR2 SVGAGI (reference sequence). CDR3 residues: CASSPETRAVYEQYF. The CDR3 nucleotides are TGTGCCAGCAGTCCCGAAACCAGGGCGGTCTACGAGCAGTACTTC.

The chain uses TRBV27 and TRBJ2-1, with D possibly TRBD2 on 6 matching bases. Trimming left V 5 bases short and J 1 base short, with 21 bases between. The germline gives CDR1 MNHEY, CDR2 SMNVEV (reference sequence). The CDR3 totals 18 residues. The chain's CDR3 is CASSDRQGTGVSYNEQFF. The CDR3 nucleotides are TGTGCCAGCAGTGACCGGCAGGGAACGGGAGTGTCCTACAATGAGCAGTTCTTC.

V and J are TRBV6-5 and TRBJ2-7, with 8 bases lining up with TRBD1. The germline CDR1 and CDR2 sequences are MNHEY and SVGAGI. This CDR3 is built from 15 residues. Trimming removed 5 bases from V and 2 bases from J; junction bases left unmatched: 8. The CDR3 DNA reads as TGTGCCAGCAGTACCGGACAGGGACGACCCTACGAGCAGTACTTC. Its protein product is CASSTGQGRPYEQYF.

V is TRBV4-2 and J is TRBJ2-1; the D is unclear. Germline CDR1 and CDR2: LGHNA and YNFKEQ. Deletions cut 2 bases from V and 0 bases from J, with 11 bases between. The CDR3 has 16 amino acids. CDR3 in amino acids: CASSQPSQDSYNEQFF. The CDR3 coding sequence is TGTGCCAGCAGCCAACCCAGCCAGGACTCCTACAATGAGCAGTTCTTC.

The chain carries TRBV19 and TRBJ2-7; 11 bases map to TRBD2. Germline CDR1 LNHDA, CDR2 SQIVND (reference sequence). Losses at the gene ends were 10 bases for V and 3 bases for J; bases not matched to a gene: 8. The length of the CDR3 is 14 residues. The CDR3 loop reads CATSAGTSGYEQYF. The CDR3 nucleotides are TGTGCCACCTCCGCCGGGACTAGCGGCTACGAGCAGTACTTC. Combining the CDR3 with reference TRBV19 and TRBJ2-7 gives the whole variable domain DGGITQSPKYLFRKEGQNVTLSCEQNLNHDAMYWYRQDPGQGLRLIYYSQIVNDFQKGDIAEGYSVSREKKESFPLTVTSAQKNPTAFYLCATSAGTSGYEQYFGPGTRLTVT.

The chain combines TRBV5-4 with TRBJ2-5, with D unclear. Looked up from germline, CDR1 is SGHNT and CDR2 is YYREEE (reference sequence). Trimming left V 1 base short and J 5 bases short, with 9 bases between. The CDR3 consists of 13 residues. The CDR3 nucleotides read TGTGCCAGCAGCTTGAGTCAGATGGAGACCCAGTACTTC. The encoded protein is CASSLSQMETQYF.

This clone appeared a few times. The V and J genes are TRBV10-3 and TRBJ2-5, with 12 positions matching TRBD1. CDR3 length: 16 residues. Per the germline V gene, CDR1 is ENHRY and CDR2 is SYGVKD. V lost 6 bases to trimming and J lost 0 bases; unmatched junction nucleotides: 5. The CDR3 DNA reads as TGTGCCATCAGCGGGACAGGGGGCGCGTACCAAGAGACCCAGTACTTC. Translating it yields CAISGTGGAYQETQYF.

This clone was counted a few times. V and J are TRBV19 and TRBJ1-1; D is undetermined. The CDR3 spans 14 residues. V lost 3 bases and J lost 4, with 12 bases in between. The V gene's germline CDR1 is LNHDA and CDR2 SQIVND (reference sequence). The CDR3 loop is CASSIGAGGTEAFF. DNA for the CDR3: TGTGCCAGTAGTATTGGAGCGGGAGGCACTGAAGCTTTCTTT.

This rearrangement joins TRBV7-6 to TRBJ1-4; no definite D call. The CDR3 is made up of 12 amino acids. With 3 bases removed from V and 12 bases from J, the gap between germline ends came to 11 bases. CDR1 is SGHVS, CDR2 FNYEAQ, per germline. For the CDR3, the DNA is TGTGCCAGCAGCTTCCGAGCCGAGGAACTGTTTTTT. This translates into CASSFRAEELFF.